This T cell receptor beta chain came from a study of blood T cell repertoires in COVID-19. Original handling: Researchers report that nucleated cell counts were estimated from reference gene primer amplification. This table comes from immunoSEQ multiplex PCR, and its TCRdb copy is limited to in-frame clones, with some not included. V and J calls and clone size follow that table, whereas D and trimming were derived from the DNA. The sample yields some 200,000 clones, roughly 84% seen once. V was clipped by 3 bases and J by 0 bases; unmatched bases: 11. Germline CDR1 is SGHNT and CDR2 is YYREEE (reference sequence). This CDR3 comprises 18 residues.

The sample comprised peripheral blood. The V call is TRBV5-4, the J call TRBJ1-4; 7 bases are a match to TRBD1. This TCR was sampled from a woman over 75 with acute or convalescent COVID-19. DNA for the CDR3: TGTGCCAGCAGCTGGAGGGGACAGCTCATTTCAACTAATGAAAAACTGTTTTTT. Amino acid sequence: CASSWRGQLISTNEKLFF.